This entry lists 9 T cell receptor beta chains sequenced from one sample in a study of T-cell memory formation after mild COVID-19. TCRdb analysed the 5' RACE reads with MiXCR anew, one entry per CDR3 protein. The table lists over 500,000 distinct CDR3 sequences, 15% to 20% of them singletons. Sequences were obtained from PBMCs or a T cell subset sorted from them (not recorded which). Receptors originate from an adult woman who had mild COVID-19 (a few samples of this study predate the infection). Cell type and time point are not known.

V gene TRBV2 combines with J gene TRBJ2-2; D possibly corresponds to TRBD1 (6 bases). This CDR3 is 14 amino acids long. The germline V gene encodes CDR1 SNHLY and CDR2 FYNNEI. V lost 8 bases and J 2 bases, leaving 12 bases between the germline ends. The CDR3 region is CASGRDINTGELFF. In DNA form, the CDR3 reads TGTGCCAGCGGCCGGGACATAAACACCGGGGAGCTGTTTTTT.

The CDR3 region is CASSPVTNSPLHF. In DNA form, the CDR3 reads TGTGCCAGCAGCCCTGTGACTAATTCACCCCTCCACTTT. This chain uses TRBV3-1 with TRBJ1-6; D remains unclear. Trimming took off 4 bases at V and 6 bases at J, with 7 bases between the two ends. Looked up from germline, CDR1 is LGHDT and CDR2 is YNNKEL (reference sequence). This CDR3 comprises 13 residues.

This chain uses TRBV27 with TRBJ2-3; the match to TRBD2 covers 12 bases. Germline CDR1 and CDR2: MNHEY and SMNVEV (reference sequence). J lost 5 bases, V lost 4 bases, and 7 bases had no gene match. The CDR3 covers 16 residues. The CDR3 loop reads CASSSQLAGGLDTQYF. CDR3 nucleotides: TGTGCCAGCAGTTCCCAACTAGCGGGAGGTCTAGATACGCAGTATTTT.

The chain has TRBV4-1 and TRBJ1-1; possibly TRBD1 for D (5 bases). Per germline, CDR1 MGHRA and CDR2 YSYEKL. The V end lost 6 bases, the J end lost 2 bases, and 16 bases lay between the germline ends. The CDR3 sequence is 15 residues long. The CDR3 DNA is TGCGCCAGCAGTGGGGCGCGGGGTTTCAACACTGAAGCTTTCTTT. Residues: CASSGARGFNTEAFF.

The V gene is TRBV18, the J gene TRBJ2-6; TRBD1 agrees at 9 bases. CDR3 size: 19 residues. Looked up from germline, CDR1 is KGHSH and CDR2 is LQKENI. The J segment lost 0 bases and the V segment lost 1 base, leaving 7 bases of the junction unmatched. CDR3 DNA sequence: TGTGCCAGCTCACCACGTTTGACAGGGGGTAGCTCTGGGGCCAACGTCCTGACTTTC. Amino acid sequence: CASSPRLTGGSSGANVLTF.

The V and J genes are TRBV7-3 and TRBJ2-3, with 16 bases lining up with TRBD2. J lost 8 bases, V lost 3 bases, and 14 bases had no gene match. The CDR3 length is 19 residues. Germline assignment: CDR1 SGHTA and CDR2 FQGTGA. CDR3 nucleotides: TGTGCCAGCAGCTTTCAAGGGACTAGCGGGGGGGCCGGTGTGGGTACGCAGTATTTT. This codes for CASSFQGTSGGAGVGTQYF.

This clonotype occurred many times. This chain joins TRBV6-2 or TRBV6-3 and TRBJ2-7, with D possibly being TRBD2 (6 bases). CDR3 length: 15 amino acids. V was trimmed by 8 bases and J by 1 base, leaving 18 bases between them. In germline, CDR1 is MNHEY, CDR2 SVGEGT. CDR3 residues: CASSLQVGGSYEQYF. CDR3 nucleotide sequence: TGTGCCAGCTCCTTGCAGGTCGGGGGTTCCTACGAGCAGTACTTC.

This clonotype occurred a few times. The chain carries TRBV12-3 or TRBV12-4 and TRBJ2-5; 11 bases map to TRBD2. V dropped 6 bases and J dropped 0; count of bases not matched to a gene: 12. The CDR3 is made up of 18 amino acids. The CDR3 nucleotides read TGTGCCAGCAGCCCGGGGGAACTAGCGGGAGTTTACCAAGAGACCCAGTACTTC. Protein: CASSPGELAGVYQETQYF.

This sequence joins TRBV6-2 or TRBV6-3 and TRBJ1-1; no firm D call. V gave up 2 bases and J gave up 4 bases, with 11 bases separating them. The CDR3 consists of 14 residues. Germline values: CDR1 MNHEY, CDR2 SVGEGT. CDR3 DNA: TGTGCCAGCAGTTACCCTGACTCCGTCACTGAAGCTTTCTTT. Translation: CASSYPDSVTEAFF.